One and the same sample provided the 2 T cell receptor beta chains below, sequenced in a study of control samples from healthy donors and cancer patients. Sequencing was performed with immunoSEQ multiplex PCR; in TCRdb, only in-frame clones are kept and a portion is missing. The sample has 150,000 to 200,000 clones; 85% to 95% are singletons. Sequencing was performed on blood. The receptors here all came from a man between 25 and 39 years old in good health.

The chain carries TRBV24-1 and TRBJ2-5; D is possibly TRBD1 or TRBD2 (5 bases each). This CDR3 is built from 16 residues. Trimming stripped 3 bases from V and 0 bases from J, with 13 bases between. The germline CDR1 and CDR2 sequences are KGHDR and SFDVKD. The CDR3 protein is CATSDHGDRYQETQYF. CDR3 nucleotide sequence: TGTGCCACCAGTGATCACGGGGACCGGTACCAAGAGACCCAGTACTTC.

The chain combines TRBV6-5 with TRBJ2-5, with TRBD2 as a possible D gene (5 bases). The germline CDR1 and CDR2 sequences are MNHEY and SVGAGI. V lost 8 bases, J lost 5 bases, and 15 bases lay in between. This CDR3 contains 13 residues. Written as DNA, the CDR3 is TGTGCCAGCTTTTTCGGGGTCGGGGAGACCCAGTACTTC. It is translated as CASFFGVGETQYF.